Following are 15 T cell receptor beta chains from one sample sequenced in a study of blood T cell repertoires in COVID-19 (dated by TCRdb to 2020 to 2022). The library was generated by the immunoSEQ multiplex PCR assay. As stored in TCRdb, this immuneACCESS dataset retains in-frame rearrangements with V and J assigned. A fraction of the clones does not appear; measured against another copy, unresolved V genes explain less than half of the discrepancy, and the remainder lacks a known reason. In all, the sample holds under 350,000 clones, and roughly 83% of those were seen once. About 4.6% of the sample goes to the ten largest clones. The sequenced material came from peripheral blood. The receptors shown here come from a man between 60 and 70 years old who had recovered from COVID-19.

The chain links TRBV5-1 to TRBJ1-2; tentative D call: TRBD1 (5 bases). The CDR3 totals 14 residues. V lost 0 bases, J lost 6 bases, and 12 bases lay in between. Germline-derived CDR1 and CDR2 are SGHRS and YFSETQ. The CDR3 nucleotides read TGCGCCAGCAGCTTGGGGGGCAGAACGGATGGCTACACCTTC. This encodes CASSLGGRTDGYTF. Filled out from reference TRBV5-1 and TRBJ1-2, the complete variable domain reads KAGVTQTPRYLIKTRGQQVTLSCSPISGHRSVSWYQQTPGQGLQFLFEYFSETQRNKGNFPGRFSGRQFSNSRSEMNVSTLELGDSALYLCASSLGGRTDGYTFGSGTRLTVV.

The CDR3 DNA sequence: TGTGCCAGCAGCCGCGGCTTAGCGCGAGAGACCCAGTACTTC. Translating it yields CASSRGLARETQYF. The rearrangement joins TRBV6-2 or TRBV6-3 to TRBJ2-5; weak D call: TRBD2 (5 bases). Germline V lookup: CDR1 MNHEY, CDR2 SVGEGT. Trimming pared 6 bases from V and 4 bases from J, leaving 15 bases between. The CDR3 runs 14 residues.

The chain has TRBV19 and TRBJ2-5; D gene unclear. The V gene lost 3 bases and the J gene lost 5 bases, with 7 bases spanning the gap. The CDR3 is made up of 12 amino acids. CDR1 is LNHDA, CDR2 SQIVND, per germline (reference sequence). CDR3 amino acids: CASSMQWETQYF. In nucleotides, the CDR3 is TGTGCCAGTAGTATGCAGTGGGAGACCCAGTACTTC.

The DNA for the CDR3 is TGTGCCAGCAGCTTGGGTCCAGGACAGGCCAGGTGGAGGGGCTACACCTTC. Encoded protein: CASSLGPGQARWRGYTF. The chain joins TRBV5-4 to TRBJ1-2, with 7 nucleotides matching TRBD1. Germline assignment: CDR1 SGHNT and CDR2 YYREEE (reference sequence). J was trimmed by 8 bases and V by 0 bases; bases with no gene match: 16. There are 17 residues in the CDR3.

The chain is built from TRBV10-3 and TRBJ1-1; a weak D match, TRBD1 (5 bases). CDR3 length: 16 amino acids. Germline V gene sequence: CDR1 ENHRY, CDR2 SYGVKD. Trimming left V 4 bases short and J 1 base short, with 16 bases between. The DNA for the CDR3 is TGTGCCATCAGTGCTCGGGCAGGGCCAGAGAACACTGAAGCTTTCTTT. Amino acid sequence: CAISARAGPENTEAFF.

V usage is TRBV19 and J usage is TRBJ2-1; maybe TRBD1 (6 bases). Per germline, CDR1 LNHDA and CDR2 SQIVND (reference sequence). The V end lost 6 bases, the J end lost 6 bases, and 12 bases lay between the germline ends. This CDR3 has 13 residues. The DNA of the CDR3 is TGTGCCAGTAGCTCACAGGGTTTCAATGAGCAGTTCTTC. Translation gives CASSSQGFNEQFF.

The rearrangement uses TRBV18 and TRBJ1-3, with TRBD1 as a possible D gene (5 bases). Trimming shortened V by 2 bases and J by 4 bases, and 12 bases separated the two germline ends. CDR3 length: 15 amino acids. Germline loops: CDR1 KGHSH, CDR2 LQKENI. The DNA for the CDR3 is TGTGCCAGCTCACCAGGAGGGGAGAAGGGAAACACCATATATTTT. Amino acids: CASSPGGEKGNTIYF.

This clone was recorded a few times. The rearrangement links TRBV19 to TRBJ1-5; no clear D. CDR3 size: 15 residues. Trimming pared 4 bases from V and 3 bases from J, leaving 13 bases between. CDR1 and CDR2 (germline): LNHDA, SQIVND (reference sequence). CDR3 region: CASSTSRGNNQPQHF. The CDR3 DNA follows: TGTGCCAGTAGTACCTCCCGGGGAAACAATCAGCCCCAGCATTTT. The full variable domain, its missing parts supplied by reference TRBV19 and TRBJ1-5, is DGGITQSPKYLFRKEGQNVTLSCEQNLNHDAMYWYRQDPGQGLRLIYYSQIVNDFQKGDIAEGYSVSREKKESFPLTVTSAQKNPTAFYLCASSTSRGNNQPQHFGDGTRLSIL.

This rearrangement joins TRBV27 to TRBJ2-1; D might be TRBD1 (5 bases). The CDR3 loop spans 16 amino acids. Trimming left V 3 bases short and J 4 bases short, with 16 bases between. Germline V gene lookup returns CDR1 MNHEY and CDR2 SMNVEV (reference sequence). The CDR3 sequence is CASSFRVGAPYNEQFF. For the CDR3, the DNA is TGTGCCAGCAGTTTCAGGGTAGGGGCGCCGTACAATGAGCAGTTCTTC.

The chain couples TRBV11-2 to TRBJ2-2; D gene uncertain. V dropped 3 bases and J dropped 0 bases, with 8 bases sitting between them. The CDR3 runs 15 residues. Germline assignment: CDR1 SGHAT and CDR2 FQNNGV. This CDR3 is CASSFTRTNTGELFF. The CDR3 DNA is TGTGCCAGCAGCTTTACGCGGACGAACACCGGGGAGCTGTTTTTT.

The chain employs TRBV28 and TRBJ1-2; 8 bases fit TRBD1. With V trimmed by 5 bases and J by 7 bases, 12 bases remained unmatched. The length of the CDR3 is 15 residues. Germline CDR1 MDHEN, CDR2 SYDVKM. The CDR3 sequence is CASSPSDRAFLGYTF. CDR3 nucleotide sequence: TGTGCCAGCAGTCCTTCGGACAGGGCTTTTCTTGGCTACACCTTC.

This clone was picked up a small number of times. The chain joins TRBV25-1 to TRBJ1-6; D is undetermined. This CDR3 spans 12 amino acids. Trimming pared 5 bases from V and 7 bases from J, leaving 6 bases between. The germline V gene encodes CDR1 MGHDK and CDR2 SYGVNS. Here the CDR3 reads CASSRGNSPLHF. The CDR3 DNA reads as TGTGCCAGCAGTCGAGGCAATTCACCCCTCCACTTT.

This clone was counted only a few times. V and J are TRBV4-2 and TRBJ2-2; the match to TRBD2 covers 9 bases. V dropped 0 bases and J dropped 8; count of bases not matched to a gene: 7. The CDR3 runs to 16 residues. CDR1 is LGHNA and CDR2 is YNFKEQ in the germline V gene. Here the CDR3 DNA reads TGTGCCAGCAGCCAAGAAAGGGTAGCGGGAGAGGGGGAGCTGTTTTTT. Translating it yields CASSQERVAGEGELFF.

The CDR3 sequence is CASSPREFLLAMPADTQYF. The CDR3 DNA reads TGTGCCAGCAGCCCTAGGGAATTCTTACTAGCGATGCCCGCAGATACGCAGTATTTT. The genes are TRBV11-3 and TRBJ2-3, with 7 bases identical to TRBD2. Germline V CDR1 and CDR2: SGHNT, YENEEA. J was trimmed by 4 bases and V by 5 bases; bases with no gene match: 21. The CDR3 length is 19 residues.

The J gene is TRBJ1-1, the V gene TRBV12-3 or TRBV12-4; the D gene is possibly TRBD1 (5 bases). This CDR3 spans 13 amino acids. V was pared by 6 bases and J by 4 bases, with 12 bases between. In nucleotides, the CDR3 is TGTGCCAGCAGCCCCCGGGGGGGCACTGAAGCTTTCTTT. Protein product: CASSPRGGTEAFF.